This is a list of T cell receptor beta chains from one sample in a study of blood T cell repertoires in COVID-19. Measured with immunoSEQ multiplex PCR; TCRdb has only the in-frame clones, and not every one. The repertoire has over 200,000 clones, around nine tenths of them found once; the top ten carry about 4%. Sequencing used PBMCs or T cells enriched from blood (not recorded which). The receptors come from a young woman who had been exposed to COVID-19. Each CDR3 is given without its conserved first and last residue. Fields, in order: V gene, clone size, CDR3 protein. Size values are once, few and many counts, or a class for expanded clones, and some rows have none.

V gene: TRBV19; clone size: .; CDR3 protein: ASSIGQGGGGYT
V gene: TRBV4-2; clone size: .; CDR3 protein: ASSQVGTGGFQPQH
V gene: TRBV28; clone size: .; CDR3 protein: ASSGWDSGSYEQY
V gene: TRBV5-1; clone size: .; CDR3 protein: ASSLGSSNEKLF
V gene: TRBV5-1; clone size: .; CDR3 protein: ASSLVPTDTQY
V gene: TRBV9; clone size: .; CDR3 protein: ASSVGLAGLPGELF
V gene: TRBV7-9; clone size: .; CDR3 protein: ASSLRKGTQLNNEQF
V gene: TRBV19; clone size: .; CDR3 protein: ASSILFSGGNYEQY
V gene: TRBV12-3/TRBV12-4; clone size: .; CDR3 protein: ASSLQGRPQH
V gene: TRBV3-1/TRBV3-2; clone size: .; CDR3 protein: ASSLSGTNTGELF
V gene: TRBV3-1/TRBV3-2; clone size: .; CDR3 protein: ASSPMSHRGGVGGYT
V gene: TRBV5-5; clone size: .; CDR3 protein: ASSLERAGTGELF
V gene: TRBV19; clone size: once; CDR3 protein: ASRQTSGGALFTDTQY
V gene: TRBV30; clone size: .; CDR3 protein: AWGGANEQF
V gene: TRBV2; clone size: .; CDR3 protein: ASSEVAGGTSPLH
V gene: TRBV2; clone size: .; CDR3 protein: ASKRYSNQPQH
V gene: TRBV19; clone size: .; CDR3 protein: ASSIDPDSSYEQY
V gene: TRBV27; clone size: many; CDR3 protein: ASSSPSRRAGLHEQY
V gene: TRBV2; clone size: .; CDR3 protein: ASSGTGRTEAF
V gene: TRBV21-1; clone size: .; CDR3 protein: ASSTPLQGSAYEQY
V gene: TRBV5-1; clone size: .; CDR3 protein: ASSLAGSLAGESNTGELF
V gene: TRBV6-5; clone size: .; CDR3 protein: ASSPQPGKHSPLH